The 15 T cell receptor beta chains below all came from one sample that was sequenced in a study of CD8+CD57+ T cells in acquired aplastic anemia. Genomic DNA templated the TCR beta VDJ and CDR3 profiling. TCRdb called the reads again in MiXCR, with one record for every CDR3 protein. The top ten clones hold approximately 3% of a sample with 150,000 to 200,000 distinct CDR3 sequences, around 48% of them seen once. Sequencing involved patients with CD8+CD57+ cell expansion previously shown by flow cytometry. The sequenced sample consisted of sorted CD4+, CD8+, or CD8+CD57+ T cells (not recorded which) from PBMCs. The origin of the receptors is a human donor with aplastic anemia.

This clonotype occurred many times. The gene calls are TRBV19 and TRBJ1-4; perhaps TRBD1 as D (5 bases). Trimming cost V 7 bases and J 7 bases, with 16 bases left between them. CDR1 and CDR2 (germline): LNHDA, SQIVND (reference sequence). This CDR3 comprises 14 residues. CDR3 nucleotide sequence: TGTGCCAGTACCCTCCCGGGACGGGGTGAAAAACTGTTTTTT. It translates to CASTLPGRGEKLFF.

This clonotype was found many times. This sequence joins TRBV20-1 and TRBJ2-3, with 12 bases fitting TRBD2. J lost 1 base, V lost 4 bases, and 3 bases had no gene match. The CDR3 loop spans 15 amino acids. Germline-derived CDR1 and CDR2 are DFQATT and SNEGSKA (reference sequence). The CDR3 DNA follows: TGCAGTGCTACGCGACTAGCGGGGGGCACAGATACGCAGTATTTT. Amino acid sequence: CSATRLAGGTDTQYF.

This clonotype was observed at least ten times. DNA of the CDR3: TGTGCCAGCAGCCCCGGCGAGGAAGATACGCAGTATTTT. Its translation is CASSPGEEDTQYF. The gene calls are TRBV7-8 and TRBJ2-3; unclear D gene. CDR3 length: 13 residues. V gave up 5 bases and J gave up 5 bases, with 11 bases separating them. In germline, CDR1 is SGHVS, CDR2 FQNEAQ.

The chain carries TRBV5-1 and TRBJ1-4, with D perhaps matching TRBD1 (6 bases). The germline V and J ends were trimmed by 1 base and 0 bases, with 16 bases remaining between them. This CDR3 comprises 18 residues. Germline CDR1 reads SGHRS; CDR2 reads YFSETQ. CDR3 coding DNA: TGCGCCAGCAGCTTGATAACAGGGTCGACTGCAACTAATGAAAAACTGTTTTTT. Encoded protein: CASSLITGSTATNEKLFF. Filled out from reference TRBV5-1 and TRBJ1-4, the complete variable domain reads KAGVTQTPRYLIKTRGQQVTLSCSPISGHRSVSWYQQTPGQGLQFLFEYFSETQRNKGNFPGRFSGRQFSNSRSEMNVSTLELGDSALYLCASSLITGSTATNEKLFFGSGTQLSVL.

This clonotype was found many times. J is TRBJ2-7 and V is TRBV6-1; the D gene is possibly TRBD2 (5 bases). The CDR3 covers 14 residues. The ends were cut back, 6 bases at V and 5 bases at J, with 17 bases in the middle. Germline V lookup: CDR1 MNHNS, CDR2 SASEGT. DNA of the CDR3: TGTGCCAGCAGGGCGGGTTTAGTCCCCGACGAGCAGTACTTC. Protein sequence: CASRAGLVPDEQYF.

Ten or more counts support this clonotype. The chain combines TRBV19 with TRBJ2-7; unclear D gene. CDR1 and CDR2 (germline): LNHDA, SQIVND (reference sequence). V dropped 1 base and J dropped 0 bases, with 7 bases sitting between them. This CDR3 is 14 amino acids long. CDR3 nucleotides: TGTGCCAGTAGTATAGCTGCCACCTCCTACGAGCAGTACTTC. Translating it yields CASSIAATSYEQYF.

This chain links TRBV6-5 with TRBJ2-5; D gene uncertain. The germline V gene encodes CDR1 MNHEY and CDR2 SVGAGI. The CDR3 contains 11 residues. Trimming took off 2 bases at V and 5 bases at J, with 3 bases between the two ends. The chain's CDR3 is CASSYNETQYF. The CDR3 DNA reads as TGTGCCAGCAGTTACAATGAGACCCAGTACTTC.

This clonotype was seen many times. The chain recombines TRBV9 with TRBJ1-1; no clear D gene. Trimming removed 0 bases from V and 3 bases from J, with 12 bases in between. This CDR3 comprises 15 residues. The germline V gene encodes CDR1 SGDLS and CDR2 YYNGEE. The chain's CDR3 is CASSVGFAADTEAFF. The CDR3 DNA is TGTGCCAGCAGCGTAGGATTCGCCGCGGACACTGAAGCTTTCTTT.

This clonotype was found many times. The chain combines TRBV30 with TRBJ2-7, with 7 positions matching TRBD1. CDR3 size: 13 residues. Germline V gene data show CDR1 as GTSNPN and CDR2 as SVGIG (reference sequence). Trimming at V came to 2 bases and at J to 4 bases, leaving 5 bases not matched to a gene. This chain's CDR3 is CAWSRGQEYEQYF. The CDR3 DNA reads as TGTGCCTGGAGTAGGGGGCAGGAGTACGAGCAGTACTTC. Together with reference TRBV30 and TRBJ2-7, the CDR3 gives the full variable domain: SQTIHQWPATLVQPVGSPLSLECTVEGTSNPNLYWYRQAAGRGLQLLFYSVGIGQISSEVPQNLSASRPQDRQFILSSKKLLLSDSGFYLCAWSRGQEYEQYFGPGTRLTVT.

This clonotype was counted ten times or more. DNA of the CDR3: TGTGCCAGCAGGAAGGGTTCGACCACCGGGGAGCTGTTTTTT. This codes for CASRKGSTTGELFF. The genes are TRBV7-2 and TRBJ2-2; D not resolved. V lost 6 bases, J lost 4 bases, and 12 bases lay in between. The CDR3 loop spans 14 amino acids. Per the germline V gene, CDR1 is SGHTA and CDR2 is FQGNSA. Based on the CDR3 plus reference TRBV7-2 and TRBJ2-2, the full variable domain is GAGVSQSPSNKVTEKGKDVELRCDPISGHTALYWYRQSLGQGLEFLIYFQGNSAPDKSGLPSDRFSAERTGGSVSTLTIQRTQQEDSAVYLCASRKGSTTGELFFGEGSRLTVL.

V is TRBV24-1 and J is TRBJ2-7; D may correspond to TRBD1 or TRBD2 (6 bases each). The CDR3 is 16 residues long. Germline CDR1 reads KGHDR; CDR2 reads SFDVKD. Trimming stripped 4 bases from V and 5 bases from J, with 20 bases between. The CDR3 sequence: CATSDSKRGQGNEQYF. The CDR3 DNA reads as TGTGCCACCAGTGACTCAAAACGGGGGCAGGGCAACGAGCAGTACTTC.

This clonotype was seen ten or more times. The V and J genes are TRBV29-1 and TRBJ2-1; 13 bases agree with TRBD2. Germline V lookup: CDR1 SQVTM, CDR2 ANQGSEA. After removal of 7 bases from V and 4 bases from J, the junction contained 16 bases not matched to a gene. The CDR3 runs 18 residues. CDR3 sequence reads: CSGKVGLAGTTLYNEQFF. The CDR3 DNA reads as TGCAGCGGAAAGGTGGGACTAGCGGGAACAACCCTATACAATGAGCAGTTCTTC.

The chain combines TRBV10-3 with TRBJ2-1, with D perhaps matching TRBD2 (5 bases). There are 14 residues in the CDR3. The germline gives CDR1 ENHRY, CDR2 SYGVKD. V lost 3 bases and J 9 bases, leaving 15 bases between the germline ends. The CDR3 loop reads CAISDEGAGGEQFF. CDR3 coding DNA: TGTGCCATCAGTGACGAGGGCGCGGGCGGTGAGCAGTTCTTC.

The rearrangement joins TRBV6-5 to TRBJ2-1, with D possibly TRBD1 on 5 matching bases. The CDR3 spans 12 residues. Germline V gene data show CDR1 as MNHEY and CDR2 as SVGAGI. The germline V and J ends were trimmed by 2 bases and 7 bases, with 6 bases remaining between them. CDR3 sequence reads: CASSYRGNEQFF. Here the CDR3 DNA reads TGTGCCAGCAGTTACAGGGGAAATGAGCAGTTCTTC.

The V call is TRBV5-1, the J call TRBJ2-3; 9 positions agree with TRBD2. Germline loops: CDR1 SGHRS, CDR2 YFSETQ. With 5 bases clipped from V and 5 bases from J, the junction kept 3 bases outside the gene matches. CDR3 length: 13 amino acids. CDR3 in DNA: TGCGCCAGCAGTCAAGCGGGAGGAGATACGCAGTATTTT. Translating it yields CASSQAGGDTQYF.